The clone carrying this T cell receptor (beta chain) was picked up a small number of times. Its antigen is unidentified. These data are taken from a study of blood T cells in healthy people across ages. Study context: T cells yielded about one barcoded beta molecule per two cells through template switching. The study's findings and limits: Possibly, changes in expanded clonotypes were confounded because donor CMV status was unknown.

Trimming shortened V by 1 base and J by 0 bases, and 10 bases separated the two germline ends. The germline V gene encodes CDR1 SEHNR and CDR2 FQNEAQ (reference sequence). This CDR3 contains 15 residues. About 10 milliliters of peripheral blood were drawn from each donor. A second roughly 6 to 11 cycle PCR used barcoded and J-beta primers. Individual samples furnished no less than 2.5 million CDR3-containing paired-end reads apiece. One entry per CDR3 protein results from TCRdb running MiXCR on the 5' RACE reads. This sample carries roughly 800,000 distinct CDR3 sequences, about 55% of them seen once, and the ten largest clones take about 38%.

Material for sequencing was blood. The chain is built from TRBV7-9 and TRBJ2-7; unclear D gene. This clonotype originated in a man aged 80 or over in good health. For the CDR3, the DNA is TGTGCCAGCAGCTTAGTCGACATCCGCTCCTACGAGCAGTACTTC. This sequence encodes CASSLVDIRSYEQYF.